This paragraph covers one T cell receptor (beta chain) sequence. Its antigen remains unknown. TCR beta VDJ combinations and CDR3 sequences were profiled from genomic DNA. Each CDR3 protein is one row after TCRdb ran MiXCR on the reads. Among 62,000 or so distinct CDR3 sequences listed, 45% to 55% were seen once. Trimming took 2 bases from V and 10 from J, leaving 13 bases between them. CDR3 length: 14 residues. Germline V gives CDR1 SGHRS, CDR2 YFSETQ. The record originates from a study of CD8+CD57+ T cells in acquired aplastic anemia. On the study more broadly: Healthy donor CD4+ samples were sequenced to a depth that averaged around 9.8 million reads.

Study-level results: Around 29 shared CD8+ CDR3s appeared highly expressed within patients' immunodominant clones.

V gene TRBV5-1 combines with J gene TRBJ1-6, with D unresolved. What was sequenced was sorted CD4+, CD8+, or CD8+CD57+ T cells (not recorded which) from PBMCs. This TCR was recovered from a human donor in good health, serving as a control. The CDR3 is CASSFDSGTSPLHF. CDR3 coding DNA: TGCGCCAGCAGCTTTGATTCGGGTACCTCACCCCTCCACTTT.